Sequencing of this T cell receptor beta chain was carried out in a study of OX40 agonist ivuxolimab in advanced cancers. Turning to the study itself: Of the participants, under 50% had some prior anti-PD-1, anti-PD-L1 or anti-CTLA-4 therapy, which was allowed. The study, taken as a whole, reports: Within 6 weeks, CD4+ and CD8+ blood T cells expanded clonally at 0.1 to 3.0 mg/kg. Partial responders dosed at 0.1-3.0 mg/kg displayed clonal expansion ranking among the lowest. Averaged across samples, CD8+ T cells carried more expanded clones than CD4+ did.

Libraries were prepared by immunoSEQ multiplex PCR; TCRdb keeps only in-frame clonotypes and omits some of them. This repertoire shows more than 65,000 clones, approximately 91% found once; its top ten account for under 0.9%. CDR3 size: 14 residues. The V segment lost 2 bases and the J segment 6 bases; nucleotides outside the gene matches: 5. Germline V gene lookup returns CDR1 SGHRS and CDR2 YFSETQ. As for this clone: The antigen is not known.

The chain combines TRBV5-1 with TRBJ2-1; 7 positions agree with TRBD1. The source was CD4+ or CD8+ T cells sorted from blood, collected in a trial of the OX40 agonist ivuxolimab. The receptor was isolated from an adult with an advanced solid tumor such as melanoma, head and neck, liver or kidney cancer. CDR3 sequence: CASSLTGAVNEQFF. DNA for the CDR3: TGCGCCAGCAGCTTAACAGGGGCGGTCAATGAGCAGTTCTTC.